This is a list of T cell receptor beta chains from one sample in a study of identical twins. TCRdb redid the calling of the 5' RACE reads with MiXCR, one entry per CDR3 protein. In the table there are 300,000 or so distinct CDR3 sequences, 7.5% to 9.5% of which are singletons. This sample was also put to use in a study of yellow fever vaccine responses in identical twins.

Sequenced: CD8+ T cells sorted from blood. Receptors were obtained from a woman between 18 and 29 years old in good health. Each CDR3 is given with its conserved first and last residue. D genes are given only for firm matches. Where a row states a size, it is once, few, many or the class of an expanded clone; other rows omit it.

d_call	j_call	clone_size	cdr3_length	v_call	cdr3_aa	cdr3_nt
-	TRBJ1-3	few	18	TRBV20-1	CSARAIAGTPSSGNTIYF	TGCAGTGCTAGAGCCATAGCCGGGACCCCAAGCTCTGGAAACACCATATATTTT
-	TRBJ2-1	few	17	TRBV4-2	CASSQGFRDTSYNEQFF	TGTGCCAGCAGCCAAGGATTCCGGGACACCTCCTACAATGAGCAGTTCTTC
TRBD2	TRBJ2-1	few	16	TRBV6-1	CASSESAGSGVNEQFF	TGTGCCAGCAGTGAAAGCGCAGGTAGCGGGGTAAATGAGCAGTTCTTC
-	TRBJ2-2	many	13	TRBV6-4	CASSETSTGELFF	TGTGCCAGCAGTGAGACTAGCACCGGGGAGCTGTTTTTT
TRBD2	TRBJ2-3	many	16	TRBV14	CASSPPSREIPDTQYF	TGTGCCAGCAGCCCCCCCTCGCGGGAGATTCCAGATACGCAGTATTTT
-	TRBJ2-3	many	17	TRBV12-3/TRBV12-4	CASSLGTIQGSTDTQYF	TGTGCCAGCAGTTTGGGGACCATACAGGGTTCCACAGATACGCAGTATTTT
TRBD2	TRBJ2-7	-	15	TRBV27	CASLRRGATWDEQYF	TGTGCCAGCCTAAGGCGGGGGGCTACGTGGGACGAGCAGTACTTC
TRBD1	TRBJ1-1	-	15	TRBV20-1	CSARDPPGQGAEAFF	TGCAGTGCTAGAGATCCACCGGGACAGGGGGCTGAAGCTTTCTTT
TRBD1	TRBJ1-5	many	15	TRBV4-3	CASREDRGGNQPQHF	TGCGCCAGCAGGGAAGACAGGGGGGGCAATCAGCCCCAGCATTTT
TRBD2	TRBJ2-1	many	19	TRBV11-2	CASSLGGWEGSFASNEQFF	TGTGCCAGCAGCTTAGGTGGTTGGGAGGGTTCTTTCGCCTCTAATGAGCAGTTCTTC
TRBD1	TRBJ1-3	many	16	TRBV4-3	CASSQDRGGFGNTIYF	TGCGCCAGCAGCCAAGATCGAGGGGGCTTTGGAAACACCATATATTTT
-	TRBJ1-1	many	13	TRBV20-1	CSARGVEVTEAFF	TGCAGTGCTAGGGGGGTGGAAGTCACTGAAGCTTTCTTT
-	TRBJ2-5	many	13	TRBV25-1	CASSGDFQETQYF	TGTGCCAGCAGTGGCGACTTTCAAGAGACCCAGTACTTC
TRBD1	TRBJ2-7	-	17	TRBV14	CASSQTKDRVRPYEQYF	TGTGCCAGCAGCCAAACTAAGGACAGGGTGAGGCCTTACGAGCAGTACTTC
TRBD1	TRBJ2-3	few	16	TRBV7-9	CASSAPGQGFTDTQYF	TGTGCCAGCAGCGCTCCGGGACAGGGATTCACAGATACGCAGTATTTT
-	TRBJ2-2	many	13	TRBV6-1	CASGLVNTGELFF	TGTGCCAGCGGCCTAGTAAACACCGGGGAGCTGTTTTTT
-	TRBJ2-1	-	16	TRBV20-1	CSARGPDQGLYNEQFF	TGCAGTGCCCGAGGGCCAGATCAGGGCCTCTACAATGAGCAGTTCTTC
-	TRBJ2-1	-	16	TRBV4-1	CASSQAQLDSYNEQFF	TGCGCCAGCAGCCAAGCCCAGCTAGACTCCTACAATGAGCAGTTCTTC
TRBD2	TRBJ2-7	few	13	TRBV20-1	CSARPSGGYEQYF	TGCAGTGCTAGACCGAGCGGGGGCTACGAGCAGTACTTC
TRBD1	TRBJ1-4	many	15	TRBV5-1	CASSLAGGENEKLFF	TGCGCCAGCAGCTTGGCAGGGGGCGAGAATGAAAAACTGTTTTTT
-	TRBJ2-5	many	15	TRBV12-3/TRBV12-4	CASSATLGAPETQYF	TGTGCCAGCAGCGCAACCTTGGGGGCGCCGGAGACCCAGTACTTC
-	TRBJ1-1	-	13	TRBV28	CASSEVQATEAFF	TGTGCCAGCAGTGAGGTTCAGGCCACTGAAGCTTTCTTT
-	TRBJ1-5	-	16	TRBV7-2	CASSPSGPPSNQPQHF	TGTGCCAGCAGCCCATCCGGACCGCCGAGCAATCAGCCCCAGCATTTT
TRBD2	TRBJ2-3	many	13	TRBV7-3	CASSPPGGDTQYF	TGTGCCAGCAGCCCCCCGGGAGGAGATACGCAGTATTTT
-	TRBJ2-1	-	15	TRBV27	CASSLLPRSYNEQFF	TGTGCCAGCAGTTTATTGCCTCGCTCCTACAATGAGCAGTTCTTC
-	TRBJ2-3	many	15	TRBV12-3/TRBV12-4	CASTPSDLSTDTQYF	TGTGCCAGCACCCCCTCCGATCTTTCCACAGATACGCAGTATTTT
-	TRBJ1-5	few	14	TRBV7-9	CASSSLMDNQPQHF	TGTGCCAGCAGCTCACTGATGGACAATCAGCCCCAGCATTTT
-	TRBJ2-7	few	13	TRBV20-1	CSAPGLISYEQYF	TGCAGTGCTCCGGGACTCATCTCCTACGAGCAGTACTTC
TRBD2	TRBJ2-3	few	14	TRBV5-1	CASSAASGLDTQYF	TGCGCCAGCAGCGCGGCTAGCGGGTTAGATACGCAGTATTTT
TRBD1	TRBJ1-1	many	15	TRBV12-3/TRBV12-4	CASSWGQGTNTEAFF	TGTGCCAGCAGCTGGGGACAGGGGACGAACACTGAAGCTTTCTTT
TRBD2	TRBJ2-7	-	14	TRBV27	CASSLGRGGHEQYF	TGTGCCAGCAGTTTAGGACGGGGGGGCCACGAGCAGTACTTC
TRBD2	TRBJ2-2	-	16	TRBV15	CATSTTSGSITGELFF	TGTGCCACCAGCACCACTAGCGGGAGTATTACCGGGGAGCTGTTTTTT
-	TRBJ2-7	many	13	TRBV4-1	CASSKKGGYEQYF	TGCGCCAGCAGCAAGAAAGGCGGGTACGAGCAGTACTTC
TRBD1	TRBJ2-7	-	14	TRBV7-9	CASRGPGQGDEQYF	TGTGCCAGCAGGGGCCCGGGACAGGGTGACGAGCAGTACTTC
-	TRBJ2-1	-	14	TRBV10-2	CASSAGLGFYEQFF	TGCGCCAGCAGCGCGGGACTCGGGTTCTATGAGCAGTTCTTC
-	TRBJ2-5	few	14	TRBV4-1	CASSPTDQQETQYF	TGCGCCAGCAGCCCGACGGACCAACAAGAGACCCAGTACTTC
TRBD1	TRBJ2-3	many	15	TRBV6-4	CASSDGTGGTDTQYF	TGTGCCAGCAGTGACGGGACAGGGGGCACAGATACGCAGTATTTT
-	TRBJ2-1	many	15	TRBV6-5	CASSYSLGGGHEQFF	TGTGCCAGCAGTTATAGTTTGGGAGGGGGCCATGAGCAGTTCTTC
-	TRBJ2-1	few	16	TRBV10-1	CASSESWERPYNEQFF	TGCGCCAGCAGTGAGTCCTGGGAGAGACCCTACAATGAGCAGTTCTTC
TRBD2	TRBJ2-5	-	19	TRBV12-3/TRBV12-4	CAFSLYLASGPSTKETQYF	TGTGCCTTCAGTCTCTACCTGGCTAGCGGCCCCTCGACGAAAGAGACCCAGTACTTC
-	TRBJ2-2	many	14	TRBV4-1	CASSQDRGYGELFF	TGCGCCAGCAGCCAAGATAGGGGATACGGGGAGCTGTTTTTT
-	TRBJ2-1	-	15	TRBV7-9	CASSRGPMGYNEQFF	TGTGCCAGCAGCCGCGGGCCCATGGGCTACAATGAGCAGTTCTTC
-	TRBJ2-1	few	15	TRBV28	CASSLGRSSYNEQFF	TGTGCCAGCAGTTTAGGCCGAAGCTCCTACAATGAGCAGTTCTTC
-	TRBJ1-2	-	10	TRBV30	CAWSRGGYTF	TGTGCCTGGAGTAGGGGGGGCTACACCTTC
-	TRBJ2-5	-	13	TRBV3-1	CASQDSYQETQYF	TGTGCCAGCCAGGACAGTTACCAAGAGACCCAGTACTTC
-	TRBJ1-1	few	17	TRBV7-9	CASSFPRDGLAHTEAFF	TGTGCCAGCAGCTTCCCGCGGGACGGCCTGGCCCACACTGAAGCTTTCTTT
-	TRBJ1-5	many	13	TRBV2	CASTRHPNQPQHF	TGTGCCAGTACTAGACACCCCAATCAGCCCCAGCATTTT
-	TRBJ2-7	many	15	TRBV4-2	CASSQEGEESYEQYF	TGTGCCAGCAGCCAAGAAGGCGAGGAGTCCTACGAGCAGTACTTC
-	TRBJ2-2	few	16	TRBV13	CASSLGQTANTGELFF	TGTGCCAGCAGCTTAGGCCAGACGGCGAACACCGGGGAGCTGTTTTTT
TRBD1	TRBJ2-2	-	18	TRBV20-1	CSARGAGGDFLALGELFF	TGCAGTGCTAGAGGGGCAGGGGGCGATTTTCTCGCTCTGGGGGAGCTGTTTTTT
-	TRBJ2-1	-	12	TRBV6-6	CASNFSGREQFF	TGTGCCAGCAATTTTAGCGGTCGAGAGCAGTTCTTC